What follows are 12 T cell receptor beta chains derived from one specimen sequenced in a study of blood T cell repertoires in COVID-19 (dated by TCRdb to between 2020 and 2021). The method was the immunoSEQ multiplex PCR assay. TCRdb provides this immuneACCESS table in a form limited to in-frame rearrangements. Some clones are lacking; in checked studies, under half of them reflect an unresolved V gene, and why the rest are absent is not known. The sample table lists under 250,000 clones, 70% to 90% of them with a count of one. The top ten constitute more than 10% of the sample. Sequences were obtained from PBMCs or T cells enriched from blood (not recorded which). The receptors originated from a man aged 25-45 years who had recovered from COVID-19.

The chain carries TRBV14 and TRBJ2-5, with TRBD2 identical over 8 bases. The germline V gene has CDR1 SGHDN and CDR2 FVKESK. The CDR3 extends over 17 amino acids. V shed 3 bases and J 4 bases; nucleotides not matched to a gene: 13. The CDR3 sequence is CASSHPAPLAGLETQYF. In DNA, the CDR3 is TGTGCCAGCAGCCATCCTGCCCCCCTAGCGGGTTTAGAGACCCAGTACTTC.

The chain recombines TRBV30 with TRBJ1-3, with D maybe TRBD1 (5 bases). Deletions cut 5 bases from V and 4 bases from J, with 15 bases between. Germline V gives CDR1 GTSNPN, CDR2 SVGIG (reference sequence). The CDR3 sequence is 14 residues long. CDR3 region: CAWHSGIGGNTIYF. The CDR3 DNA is TGTGCCTGGCACTCAGGGATAGGAGGAAACACCATATATTTT.

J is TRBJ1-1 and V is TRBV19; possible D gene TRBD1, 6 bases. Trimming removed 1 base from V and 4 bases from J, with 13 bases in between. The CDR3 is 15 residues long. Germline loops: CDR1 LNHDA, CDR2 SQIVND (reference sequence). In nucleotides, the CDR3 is TGTGCCAGTAGTATAGTGTCAGGGGTAGCCACTGAAGCTTTCTTT. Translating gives CASSIVSGVATEAFF.

DNA for the CDR3: TGTGCCAGCAGACCCACCCGGGGGGGGGTTGAAAAACTGTTTTTT. It is translated as CASRPTRGGVEKLFF. J is TRBJ1-4 and V is TRBV2; weak D call: TRBD1 (5 bases). The CDR3 length is 15 residues. Germline V lookup: CDR1 SNHLY, CDR2 FYNNEI. The V gene lost 6 bases and the J gene lost 7 bases, with 18 bases spanning the gap.

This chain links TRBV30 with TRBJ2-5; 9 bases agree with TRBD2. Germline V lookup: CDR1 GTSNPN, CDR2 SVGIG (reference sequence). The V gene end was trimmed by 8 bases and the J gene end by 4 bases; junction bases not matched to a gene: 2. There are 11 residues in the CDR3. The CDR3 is CAVTSGETQYF. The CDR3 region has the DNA TGTGCCGTGACTAGCGGAGAGACCCAGTACTTC. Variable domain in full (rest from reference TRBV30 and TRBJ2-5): SQTIHQWPATLVQPVGSPLSLECTVEGTSNPNLYWYRQAAGRGLQLLFYSVGIGQISSEVPQNLSASRPQDRQFILSSKKLLLSDSGFYLCAVTSGETQYFGPGTRLLVL.

CDR3 in amino acids: CASSLDRANTEAFF. Written as DNA, the CDR3 is TGTGCCAGCAGCTTAGACAGAGCGAACACTGAAGCTTTCTTT. The chain has TRBV7-2 and TRBJ1-1; no clear D gene. Germline V CDR1 and CDR2: SGHTA, FQGNSA. This CDR3 contains 14 residues. The V end lost 1 base, the J end lost 1 base, and 7 bases lay between the germline ends.

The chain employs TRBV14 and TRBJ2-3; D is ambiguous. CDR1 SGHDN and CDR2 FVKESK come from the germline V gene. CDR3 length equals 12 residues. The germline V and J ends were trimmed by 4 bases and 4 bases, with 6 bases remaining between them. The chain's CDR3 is CASSLSPDTQYF. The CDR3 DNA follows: TGTGCCAGCAGCCTTAGTCCAGATACGCAGTATTTT.

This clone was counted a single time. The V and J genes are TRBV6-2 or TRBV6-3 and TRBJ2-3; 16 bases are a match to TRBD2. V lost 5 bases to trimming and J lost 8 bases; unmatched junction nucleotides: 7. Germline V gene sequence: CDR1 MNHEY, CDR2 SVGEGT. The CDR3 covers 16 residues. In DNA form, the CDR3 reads TGTGCCAGCAGTAGGGGACTAGCGGGGGGGCGAGCTACGCAGTATTTT. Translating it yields CASSRGLAGGRATQYF.

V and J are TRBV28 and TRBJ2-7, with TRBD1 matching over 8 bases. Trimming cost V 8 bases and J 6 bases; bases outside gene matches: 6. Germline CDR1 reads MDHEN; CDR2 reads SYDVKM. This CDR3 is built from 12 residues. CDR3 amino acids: CASYLGQGEQYF. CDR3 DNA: TGTGCCAGCTACCTTGGACAGGGCGAGCAGTACTTC. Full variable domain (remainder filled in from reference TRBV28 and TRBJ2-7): DVKVTQSSRYLVKRTGEKVFLECVQDMDHENMFWYRQDPGLGLRLIYFSYDVKMKEKGDIPEGYSVSREKKERFSLILESASTNQTSMYLCASYLGQGEQYFGPGTRLTVT.

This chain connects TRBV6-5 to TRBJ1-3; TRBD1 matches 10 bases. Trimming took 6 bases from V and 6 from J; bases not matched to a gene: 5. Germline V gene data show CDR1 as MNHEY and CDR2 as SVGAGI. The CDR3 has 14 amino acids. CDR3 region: CASRPRQGANTIYF. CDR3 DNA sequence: TGTGCCAGCAGACCTCGACAGGGGGCAAACACCATATATTTT.

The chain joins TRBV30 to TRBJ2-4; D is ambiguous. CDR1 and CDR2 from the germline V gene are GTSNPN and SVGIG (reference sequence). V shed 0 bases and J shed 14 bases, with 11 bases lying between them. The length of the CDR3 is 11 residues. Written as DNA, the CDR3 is TGTGCCTGGAGTGTATCTACCGAAGAGTACTTC. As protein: CAWSVSTEEYF.

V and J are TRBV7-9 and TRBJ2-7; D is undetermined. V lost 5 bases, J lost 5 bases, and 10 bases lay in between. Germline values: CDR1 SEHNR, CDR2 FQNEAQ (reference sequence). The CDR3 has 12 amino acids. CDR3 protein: CASSREVNEQYF. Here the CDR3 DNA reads TGTGCCAGCAGCCGCGAGGTGAACGAGCAGTACTTC.